Described below is a single T cell receptor beta chain sequence and its context. The sample comes from a study of regulatory T cells in long-lasting Graves disease. Construction of TCR beta libraries relied on iRepertoire HTBI primers and on Arm-PCR targeting CDR3 regions. TCRdb independently ran MiXCR on the multiplex PCR reads; one entry per CDR3 protein. The sample shows more than 400,000 distinct CDR3 sequences, around 15% of them seen only once. There are 15 residues in the CDR3. Germline V gene data show CDR1 as SGHTA and CDR2 as FQGNSA. Trimming stripped 2 bases from V and 3 bases from J, with 12 bases between. The time point is: newly diagnosed GD, antithyroid drugs for less than 3 months. The authors made the TCR library using RNA they extracted from PBMCs. The data also belong to a second study, concerning T cells in Graves' hyperthyroidism and ophthalmopathy. From that study: First-round RT-PCR of the TCR CDR3 relied on the HTBI primer set. Among thyroid clonotypes expanded above 0.001, most also appeared in blood.

This specimen consisted of peripheral blood mononuclear cells (PBMCs), obtained at new diagnosis, from a patient treated with antithyroid drugs. The clonotype was recovered from a woman aged 25 to 39 with Graves disease. This chain uses TRBV7-2 with TRBJ2-3; D unclear. The CDR3 sequence is CASSLLKGGTDTQYF. The DNA of the CDR3 is TGTGCCAGCAGCTTACTGAAGGGTGGGACAGATACGCAGTATTTT.